This passage covers 9 T cell receptor beta chains from one sample sequenced in a study of beta chain features in type 1 diabetes. As every portion of the isolated RNA was reverse transcribed, the sequencing read expressed TCRB transcripts. Profiled with immunoSEQ multiplex PCR; TCRdb holds only in-frame clones, not every one. The data contain about 410,000 clones, about 15% of them singletons. The sample consisted of naive CD4+ T cells from blood. The receptor source for this set is a man aged 25-45 years in good health.

This chain connects TRBV6-5 to TRBJ2-3, with 13 bases identical to TRBD2. V trimming: 6 bases; J trimming: 6 bases; junction bases outside the gene matches: 6. CDR1 is MNHEY and CDR2 is SVGAGI in the germline V gene. This CDR3 is built from 15 residues. CDR3 protein: CASSRLAGGLDTQYF. The CDR3 DNA reads as TGTGCCAGCAGCCGACTAGCGGGGGGCCTGGATACGCAGTATTTT.

J is TRBJ2-1 and V is TRBV5-4; D call uncertain. Trimming pared 1 base from V and 0 bases from J, leaving 8 bases between. The CDR3 has 15 residues. Germline lookup yields CDR1 SGHNT and CDR2 YYREEE (reference sequence). The CDR3 protein is CASSLLGTSYNEQFF. DNA for the CDR3: TGTGCCAGCAGCTTGTTAGGCACCTCCTACAATGAGCAGTTCTTC.

This clone was seen ten or more times. The J gene is TRBJ2-1, the V gene TRBV5-1, with 9 bases matching TRBD2. Germline V gene data show CDR1 as SGHRS and CDR2 as YFSETQ. The CDR3 sequence is 13 residues long. J lost 5 bases, V lost 7 bases, and 4 bases had no gene match. CDR3 loop: CASGIAGDNEQFF. CDR3 DNA sequence: TGCGCCAGCGGGATAGCGGGAGACAATGAGCAGTTCTTC.

The V and J genes are TRBV7-2 and TRBJ2-3; TRBD2 matches at 9 bases. Trimming removed 2 bases from V and 5 bases from J; junction bases left unmatched: 11. Germline CDR1 reads SGHTA; CDR2 reads FQGNSA. The CDR3 length is 17 residues. CDR3 sequence reads: CASSLHGRGGAGDTQYF. CDR3 DNA sequence: TGTGCCAGCAGCTTACACGGGCGCGGGGGGGCCGGAGATACGCAGTATTTT.

CDR3 nucleotides: TGTGCTAGTGGTTTGGCACAGGGGGACCATAGTAGTGGTGGAAAGTTCTTC. The encoded protein is CASGLAQGDHSSGGKFF. V is TRBV12-5 and J is TRBJ2-1; TRBD1 agrees at 8 bases. The CDR3 length is 17 residues. V shed 1 base, J shed 14 bases, and the junction held 19 bases outside the gene matches. Germline V gene sequence: CDR1 LGHNT, CDR2 FRNRAP.

The chain links TRBV5-6 to TRBJ1-1; D gene uncertain. V was cut by 0 bases and J by 7 bases, with 7 bases left in between. The germline gives CDR1 SGHDT, CDR2 YYEEEE. This CDR3 has 12 residues. The DNA for the CDR3 is TGTGCCAGCAGCTTGGATGGGCTTGAAGCTTTCTTT. Its protein product is CASSLDGLEAFF.

The rearrangement joins TRBV30 to TRBJ2-7, with D tentatively TRBD1 (6 bases). V shed 0 bases and J shed 5 bases, with 11 bases lying between them. The CDR3 spans 13 residues. The germline V gene encodes CDR1 GTSNPN and CDR2 SVGIG (reference sequence). The CDR3 nucleotides are TGTGCCTGGAGTGTACAGGGATCCGACGAGCAGTACGTC. Protein: CAWSVQGSDEQYV.

This clone was counted a few times. The chain couples TRBV5-4 to TRBJ2-3; D unresolved. Trimming took 0 bases from V and 7 from J, leaving 3 bases between them. The V gene's germline CDR1 is SGHNT and CDR2 YYREEE (reference sequence). The CDR3 spans 11 residues. The CDR3 reads CASSLANTQYF. The CDR3 nucleotides read TGTGCCAGCAGCTTGGCTAATACGCAGTATTTT. The entire variable domain, with the rest obtained from reference TRBV5-4 and TRBJ2-3, is as follows: ETGVTQSPTHLIKTRGQQVTLRCSSQSGHNTVSWYQQALGQGPQFIFQYYREEENGRGNFPPRFSGLQFPNYSSELNVNALELDDSALYLCASSLANTQYFGPGTRLTVL.

The rearrangement links TRBV2 to TRBJ2-1; 11 nucleotides line up with TRBD2. Trimming took 7 bases from V and 5 from J; bases not matched to a gene: 7. The CDR3 consists of 15 residues. The V gene's germline CDR1 is SNHLY and CDR2 FYNNEI. The CDR3, as DNA: TGTGCCAGCACCTCGACTAGCGGGGTGGACAATGAGCAGTTCTTC. Protein: CASTSTSGVDNEQFF.